This TCR beta chain emerged from a study of monozygotic twins with cystic fibrosis. The table came from immunoSEQ multiplex PCR; TCRdb's copy has only in-frame clones and leaves some out. Of roughly 25,000 clones in the sample, 75% to 95% were seen once. Of note for this clone: Its target is unknown.

The CDR3 has 13 amino acids. Trimming removed 6 bases from V and 7 bases from J; junction bases left unmatched: 6. Germline CDR1 and CDR2: MNHEY and SVGAGI. Points from the study as a whole: V usage most resembled the co-twin in 13 of 16 pairs. Median Simpson clonality of 0.0095 suggested naive T cells predominated. Monozygotic CF twins shared more identical nucleotide clonotypes than unrelated patients.

This chain connects TRBV6-5 to TRBJ1-2; 9 bases are a match to TRBD1. The clonotype comes from a girl aged 2-10 years with cystic fibrosis. The source material was blood. CDR3 protein: CASSSGQGSGYTF. In nucleotides, the CDR3 is TGTGCCAGCAGCTCGGGACAGGGAAGTGGCTACACCTTC.